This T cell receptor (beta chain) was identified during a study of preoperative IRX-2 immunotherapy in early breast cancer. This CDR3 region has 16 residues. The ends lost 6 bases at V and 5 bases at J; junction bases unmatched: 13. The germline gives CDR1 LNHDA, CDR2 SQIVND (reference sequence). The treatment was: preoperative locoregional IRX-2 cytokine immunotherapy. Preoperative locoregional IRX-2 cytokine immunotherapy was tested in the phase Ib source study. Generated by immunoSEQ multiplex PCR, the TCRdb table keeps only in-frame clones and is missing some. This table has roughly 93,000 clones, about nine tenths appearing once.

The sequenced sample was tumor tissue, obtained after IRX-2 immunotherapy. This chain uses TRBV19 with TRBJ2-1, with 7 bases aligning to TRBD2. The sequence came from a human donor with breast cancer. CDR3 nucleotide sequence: TGTGCCAGTAGCCCGGGGGGAGTTCTAGCGGACAATGAGCAGTTCTTC. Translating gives CASSPGGVLADNEQFF. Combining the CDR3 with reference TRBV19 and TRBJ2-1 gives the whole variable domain DGGITQSPKYLFRKEGQNVTLSCEQNLNHDAMYWYRQDPGQGLRLIYYSQIVNDFQKGDIAEGYSVSREKKESFPLTVTSAQKNPTAFYLCASSPGGVLADNEQFFGPGTRLTVL.